The 20 T cell receptor beta chains below come from one sample, sequenced in a study of beta chain features in type 1 diabetes. Expressed TCRB transcripts were sequenced because the entire RNA isolate underwent reverse transcription. The assay was immunoSEQ multiplex PCR, and TCRdb's table has in-frame clones only and misses some. This sample has 900,000 or so clones, with roughly 15% found just once. The source material was naive CD4+ T cells from blood. These TCRs come from a woman under 30 in good health.

This rearrangement joins TRBV5-1 to TRBJ2-5; TRBD1 matches 8 bases. The CDR3 is made up of 16 amino acids. Looked up from germline, CDR1 is SGHRS and CDR2 is YFSETQ. With 2 bases clipped from V and 0 bases from J, the junction kept 6 bases outside the gene matches. The CDR3: CASSLFPGGHQETQYF. The CDR3 region has the DNA TGCGCCAGCAGCTTATTCCCAGGGGGCCACCAAGAGACCCAGTACTTC.

This clone has more than one count but fewer than ten. V and J are TRBV6-1 and TRBJ2-3; TRBD2 might be the D (5 bases). Per germline, CDR1 MNHNS and CDR2 SASEGT. The CDR3 consists of 14 residues. V gave up 7 bases and J gave up 5 bases, with 16 bases separating them. CDR3 bases: TGTGCCAGCATCGAGGGATTGGTGGTAGATACGCAGTATTTT. Residues: CASIEGLVVDTQYF.

In this sample, this clone turned up a few times. The chain couples TRBV6-5 to TRBJ2-7, with D hard to call. The germline CDR1 and CDR2 sequences are MNHEY and SVGAGI. The germline V and J ends were trimmed by 6 bases and 2 bases, with 5 bases remaining between them. The length of the CDR3 is 11 residues. The CDR3 spells CASRKAYEQYF. CDR3 sequence (DNA): TGTGCCAGCAGAAAGGCCTACGAGCAGTACTTC.

This clone appeared a few times. The genes are TRBV2 and TRBJ2-1; a weak D match, TRBD2 (5 bases). The V gene's germline CDR1 is SNHLY and CDR2 FYNNEI. The CDR3 covers 14 residues. Trimming took off 3 bases at V and 6 bases at J, with 12 bases between the two ends. The CDR3 nucleotides read TGTGCCAGCAGTGACTCGGGAATGCTCAATGAGCAGTTCTTC. Translated, it gives CASSDSGMLNEQFF.

The V gene is TRBV6-6, the J gene TRBJ1-1; 8 nucleotides align to TRBD1. The CDR3 covers 15 residues. Germline CDR1 MNHNY, CDR2 SVGAGI (reference sequence). With V trimmed by 2 bases and J by 4 bases, 6 bases remained unmatched. The CDR3 region has the DNA TGTGCCAGCAGTTACCCGACAGGGGCGAGCACTGAAGCTTTCTTT. This gives the protein CASSYPTGASTEAFF.

The chain employs TRBV6-6 and TRBJ2-5; D is perhaps TRBD1 (6 bases). Germline V gives CDR1 MNHNY, CDR2 SVGAGI (reference sequence). The CDR3 contains 10 residues. V lost 7 bases and J lost 7, with 7 bases in between. The CDR3 bases are TGTGCCAGCATGGGGGCGACCCAGTACTTC. It specifies CASMGATQYF.

The sample holds a few counts of this clone. The CDR3 nucleotides are TGTGCCAGCGGGTTAAACATGAACACTGAAGCTTTCTTT. Residues: CASGLNMNTEAFF. V and J are TRBV10-3 and TRBJ1-1; no clear D gene. CDR3 size: 13 residues. With 10 bases removed from V and 0 bases from J, the gap between germline ends came to 12 bases. CDR1 is ENHRY and CDR2 is SYGVKD in the germline V gene.

The V gene is TRBV6-1, the J gene TRBJ2-1, with a possible D match to TRBD1 (5 bases). Per the germline V gene, CDR1 is MNHNS and CDR2 is SASEGT. This CDR3 has 11 residues. Trimming removed 3 bases from V and 9 bases from J, with 6 bases in between. The CDR3 nucleotides are TGTGCCAGCAGTGATACAGGTGAGCAGTTCTTC. Translated, it gives CASSDTGEQFF.

A few counts support this clone. V and J are TRBV28 and TRBJ2-6; maybe TRBD1 (5 bases). Trimming stripped 4 bases from V and 0 bases from J, with 10 bases between. The CDR3 extends over 16 amino acids. The V gene's germline CDR1 is MDHEN and CDR2 SYDVKM. In nucleotides, the CDR3 is TGTGCCAGCAGTTCAATAGGGGACTCTGGGGCCAACGTCCTGACTTTC. This codes for CASSSIGDSGANVLTF.

This clone was counted a few times. Other DNA sequences in this specimen translate into the identical CDR3. The chain joins TRBV28 to TRBJ2-7; 7 bases map to TRBD2. Germline V CDR1 and CDR2: MDHEN, SYDVKM. The length of the CDR3 is 15 residues. V was clipped by 1 base and J by 0 bases; unmatched bases: 3. This CDR3 reads CASSLSASGSYEQYF. The CDR3 DNA reads as TGTGCCAGCAGTTTATCGGCTAGCGGCTCCTACGAGCAGTACTTC. Full variable domain (missing parts from reference TRBV28 and TRBJ2-7): DVKVTQSSRYLVKRTGEKVFLECVQDMDHENMFWYRQDPGLGLRLIYFSYDVKMKEKGDIPEGYSVSREKKERFSLILESASTNQTSMYLCASSLSASGSYEQYFGPGTRLTVT.

The table lists this clone with a few counts. V usage is TRBV5-4 and J usage is TRBJ2-7; 11 bases are a match to TRBD1. Per germline, CDR1 SGHNT and CDR2 YYREEE (reference sequence). This CDR3 spans 15 amino acids. Trimming removed 4 bases from V and 2 bases from J; junction bases left unmatched: 5. CDR3 DNA sequence: TGTGCCAGCAGCCCAGGACAGGGGGCTCCCTACGAGCAGTACTTC. This sequence encodes CASSPGQGAPYEQYF.

The table lists this clone with a few counts. This chain links TRBV9 with TRBJ2-7; 10 bases align to TRBD1. J was trimmed by 4 bases and V by 3 bases; bases with no gene match: 4. The V gene's germline CDR1 is SGDLS and CDR2 YYNGEE. The CDR3 loop spans 14 amino acids. In DNA, the CDR3 is TGTGCCAGCAGCGCGGGACAGGGGATATACGAGCAGTACTTC. Amino acids: CASSAGQGIYEQYF.

The chain joins TRBV5-4 to TRBJ2-2; D unresolved. Trimming cost V 2 bases and J 3 bases, with 11 bases left between them. Germline assignment: CDR1 SGHNT and CDR2 YYREEE (reference sequence). The CDR3 is made up of 15 amino acids. This CDR3 reads CASSFIQQDTGELFF. The CDR3 DNA is TGTGCCAGCAGCTTTATTCAGCAAGACACCGGGGAGCTGTTTTTT.

Only a few counts were recorded for this clone. V usage is TRBV19 and J usage is TRBJ2-7; D may be TRBD2 (5 bases). V lost 4 bases, J lost 3 bases, and 10 bases lay in between. CDR1 and CDR2 from the germline V gene are LNHDA and SQIVND (reference sequence). CDR3 length: 13 residues. This chain's CDR3 is CASSTDWGYEQYF. The CDR3 DNA follows: TGTGCCAGTAGTACGGACTGGGGCTACGAGCAGTACTTC.

This chain joins TRBV6-5 and TRBJ2-5; 9 bases map to TRBD2. The CDR3 has 14 residues. Per germline, CDR1 MNHEY and CDR2 SVGAGI. V trimming: 6 bases; J trimming: 4 bases; junction bases outside the gene matches: 6. The CDR3 protein is CASRGLASGETQYF. DNA of the CDR3: TGTGCCAGCAGGGGACTAGCTTCGGGAGAGACCCAGTACTTC.

This clone was recorded a few times. The chain is built from TRBV10-3 and TRBJ2-7, with no clear D. The CDR3 extends over 14 amino acids. V lost 3 bases and J 2 bases, leaving 11 bases between the germline ends. From germline, CDR1 is ENHRY and CDR2 SYGVKD. The CDR3 is CAISERVPTYEQYF. The CDR3 nucleotides are TGTGCCATCAGTGAAAGAGTCCCAACCTACGAGCAGTACTTC.

This rearrangement joins TRBV6-5 to TRBJ2-7, with unresolved D. CDR1 MNHEY and CDR2 SVGAGI come from the germline V gene. The CDR3 extends over 13 amino acids. The V end lost 10 bases, the J end lost 7 bases, and 20 bases lay between the germline ends. CDR3 nucleotides: TGTGCCACCTCCACCGCAGTAAGAACTGAGCAGTACTTC. This codes for CATSTAVRTEQYF.

In its sample, this clone was seen a few times. The chain links TRBV19 to TRBJ1-4; D gene uncertain. In germline, CDR1 is LNHDA, CDR2 SQIVND (reference sequence). V dropped 2 bases and J dropped 7 bases, with 8 bases sitting between them. The CDR3 is made up of 13 amino acids. The CDR3 spells CASSIPGREKLFF. The CDR3 coding sequence is TGTGCCAGTAGTATACCGGGCCGTGAAAAACTGTTTTTT.

This clone was detected only a few times. The chain has TRBV5-1 and TRBJ2-1, with 9 positions matching TRBD1. Per the germline V gene, CDR1 is SGHRS and CDR2 is YFSETQ. Germline trimming cut 1 base from V and 8 bases from J; bases unmatched to any gene: 7. The CDR3 has 15 residues. CDR3 DNA sequence: TGCGCCAGCAGCTTGTTGGGACAGGGTGCCGATGAGCAGTTCTTC. It specifies CASSLLGQGADEQFF.

This clone turned up a few times. The rearrangement links TRBV7-9 to TRBJ1-5; TRBD1 aligns across 7 bases. Germline assignment: CDR1 SEHNR and CDR2 FQNEAQ (reference sequence). CDR3 length: 16 residues. Losses at the gene ends were 1 base for V and 2 bases for J; bases not matched to a gene: 5. Written as DNA, the CDR3 is TGTGCCAGCAGCTTAGATAGCGGGACAGGCAATCAGCCCCAGCATTTT. Amino acids: CASSLDSGTGNQPQHF.